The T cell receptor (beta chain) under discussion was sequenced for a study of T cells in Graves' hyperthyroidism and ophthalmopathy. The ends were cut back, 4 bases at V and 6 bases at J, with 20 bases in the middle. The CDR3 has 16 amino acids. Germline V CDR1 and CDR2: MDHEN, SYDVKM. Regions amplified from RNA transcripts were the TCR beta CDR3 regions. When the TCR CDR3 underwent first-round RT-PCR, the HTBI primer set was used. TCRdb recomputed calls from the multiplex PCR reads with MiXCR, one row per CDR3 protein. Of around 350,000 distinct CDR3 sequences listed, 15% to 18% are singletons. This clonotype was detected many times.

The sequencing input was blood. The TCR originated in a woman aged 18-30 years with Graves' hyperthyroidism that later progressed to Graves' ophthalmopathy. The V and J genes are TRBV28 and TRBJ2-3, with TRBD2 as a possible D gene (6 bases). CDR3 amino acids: CASSSRSAGFSDTQYF. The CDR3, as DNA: TGTGCCAGCAGTTCACGCTCAGCGGGCTTTTCGGATACGCAGTATTTT.